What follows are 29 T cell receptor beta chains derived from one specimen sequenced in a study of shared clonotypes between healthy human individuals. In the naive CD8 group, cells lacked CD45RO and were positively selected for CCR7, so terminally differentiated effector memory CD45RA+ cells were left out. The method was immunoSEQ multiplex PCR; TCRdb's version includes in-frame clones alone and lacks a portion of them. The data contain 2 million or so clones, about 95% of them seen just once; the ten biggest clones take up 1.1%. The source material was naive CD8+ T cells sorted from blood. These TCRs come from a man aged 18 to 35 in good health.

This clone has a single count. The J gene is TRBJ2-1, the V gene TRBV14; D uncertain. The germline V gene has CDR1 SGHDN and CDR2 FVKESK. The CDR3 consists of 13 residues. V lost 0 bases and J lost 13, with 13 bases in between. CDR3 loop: CASSQDKGFLQFF. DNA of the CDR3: TGTGCCAGCAGCCAAGATAAAGGCTTCCTCCAGTTCTTC.

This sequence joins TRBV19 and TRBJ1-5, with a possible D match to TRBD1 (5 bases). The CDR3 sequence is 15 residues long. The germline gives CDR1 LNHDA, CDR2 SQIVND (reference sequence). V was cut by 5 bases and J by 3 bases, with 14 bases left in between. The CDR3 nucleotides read TGTGCCAGTAGTCCCGTGTGGGACTCCAATCAGCCCCAGCATTTT. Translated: CASSPVWDSNQPQHF.

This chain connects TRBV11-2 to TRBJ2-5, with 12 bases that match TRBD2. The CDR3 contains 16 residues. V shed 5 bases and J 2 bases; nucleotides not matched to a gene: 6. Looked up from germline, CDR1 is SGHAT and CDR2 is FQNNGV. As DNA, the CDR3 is TGTGCCAGCAGCCTTGGACTAGCGGGATTACAAGAGACCCAGTACTTC. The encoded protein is CASSLGLAGLQETQYF.

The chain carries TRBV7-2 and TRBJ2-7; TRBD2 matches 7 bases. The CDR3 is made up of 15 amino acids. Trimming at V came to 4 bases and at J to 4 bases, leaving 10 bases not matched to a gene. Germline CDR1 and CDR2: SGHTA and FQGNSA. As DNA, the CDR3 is TGTGCCAGCAGCTCCTCTCGCGGGAGTGGGTACGAGCAGTACTTC. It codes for CASSSSRGSGYEQYF.

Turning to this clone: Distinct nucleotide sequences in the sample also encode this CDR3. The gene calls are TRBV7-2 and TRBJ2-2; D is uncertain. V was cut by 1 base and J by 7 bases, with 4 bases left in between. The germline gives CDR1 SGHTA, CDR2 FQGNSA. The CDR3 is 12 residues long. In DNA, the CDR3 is TGTGCCAGCAGCTTAGTCGGCGGGGAGCTGTTTTTT. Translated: CASSLVGGELFF.

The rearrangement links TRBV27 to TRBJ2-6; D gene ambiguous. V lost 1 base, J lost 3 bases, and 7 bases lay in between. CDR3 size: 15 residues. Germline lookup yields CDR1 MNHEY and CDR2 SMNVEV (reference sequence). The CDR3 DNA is TGTGCCAGCAGTTTATTCGTGGGTGGGGCCAACGTCCTGACTTTC. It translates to CASSLFVGGANVLTF.

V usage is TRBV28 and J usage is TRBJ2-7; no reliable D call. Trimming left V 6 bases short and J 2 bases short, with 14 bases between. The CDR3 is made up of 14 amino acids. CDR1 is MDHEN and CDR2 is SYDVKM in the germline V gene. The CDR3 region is CASSPLFSTYEQYF. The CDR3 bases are TGTGCCAGCAGCCCCCTATTTTCGACCTACGAGCAGTACTTC.

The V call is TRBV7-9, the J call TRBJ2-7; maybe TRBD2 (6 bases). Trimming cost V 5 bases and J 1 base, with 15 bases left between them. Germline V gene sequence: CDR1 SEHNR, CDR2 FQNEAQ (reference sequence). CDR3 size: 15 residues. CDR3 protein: CASSPRDGLSYEQYF. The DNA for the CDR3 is TGTGCCAGCAGCCCGCGGGACGGACTTTCCTACGAGCAGTACTTC.

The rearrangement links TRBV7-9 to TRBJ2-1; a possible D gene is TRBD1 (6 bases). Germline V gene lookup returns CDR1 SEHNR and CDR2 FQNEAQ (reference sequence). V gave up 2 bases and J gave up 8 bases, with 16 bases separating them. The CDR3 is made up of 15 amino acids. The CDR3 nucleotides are TGTGCCAGCAGCTTAACTCAGGGGCGCCACCATGAGCAGTTCTTC. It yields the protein CASSLTQGRHHEQFF.

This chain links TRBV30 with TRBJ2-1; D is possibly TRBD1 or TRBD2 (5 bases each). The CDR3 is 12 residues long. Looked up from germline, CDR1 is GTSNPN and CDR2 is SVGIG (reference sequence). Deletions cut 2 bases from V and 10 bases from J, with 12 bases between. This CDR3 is CAWSLSEGEQFF. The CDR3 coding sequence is TGTGCCTGGAGTCTAAGTGAGGGGGAGCAGTTCTTC.

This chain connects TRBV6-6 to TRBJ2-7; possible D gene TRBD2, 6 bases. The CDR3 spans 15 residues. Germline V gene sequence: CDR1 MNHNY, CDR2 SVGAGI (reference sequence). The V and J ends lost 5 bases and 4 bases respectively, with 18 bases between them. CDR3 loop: CASSPPGEAMYEQYF. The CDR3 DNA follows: TGTGCCAGCAGTCCCCCGGGAGAGGCAATGTACGAGCAGTACTTC.

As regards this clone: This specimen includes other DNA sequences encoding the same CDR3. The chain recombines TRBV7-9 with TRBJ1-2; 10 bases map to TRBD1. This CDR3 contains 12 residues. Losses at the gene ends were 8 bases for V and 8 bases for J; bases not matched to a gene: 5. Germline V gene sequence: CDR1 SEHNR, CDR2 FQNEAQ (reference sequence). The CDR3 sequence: CASSGQGIGYTF. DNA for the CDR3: TGTGCCAGCTCGGGACAGGGGATCGGCTACACCTTC.

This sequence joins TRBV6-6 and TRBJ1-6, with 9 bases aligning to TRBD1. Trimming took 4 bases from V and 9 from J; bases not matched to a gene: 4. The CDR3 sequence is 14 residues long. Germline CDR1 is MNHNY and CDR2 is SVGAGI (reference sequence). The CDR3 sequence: CASSSQGASSPLHF. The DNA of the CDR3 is TGTGCCAGCAGTTCACAGGGGGCGAGTTCACCCCTCCACTTT.

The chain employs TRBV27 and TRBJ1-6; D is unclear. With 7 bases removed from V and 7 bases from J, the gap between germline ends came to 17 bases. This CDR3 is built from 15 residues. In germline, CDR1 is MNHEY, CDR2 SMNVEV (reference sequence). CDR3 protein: CASTKYPLGNSPLHF. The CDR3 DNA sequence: TGTGCCAGCACCAAGTACCCTTTGGGGAATTCACCCCTCCACTTT.

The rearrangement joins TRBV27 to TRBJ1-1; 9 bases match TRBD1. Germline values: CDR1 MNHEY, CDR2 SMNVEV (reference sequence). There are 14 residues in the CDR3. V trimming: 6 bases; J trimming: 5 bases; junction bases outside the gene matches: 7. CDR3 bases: TGTGCCAGCAGGGTCGGGACAGGGAAAACTGAAGCTTTCTTT. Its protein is CASRVGTGKTEAFF.

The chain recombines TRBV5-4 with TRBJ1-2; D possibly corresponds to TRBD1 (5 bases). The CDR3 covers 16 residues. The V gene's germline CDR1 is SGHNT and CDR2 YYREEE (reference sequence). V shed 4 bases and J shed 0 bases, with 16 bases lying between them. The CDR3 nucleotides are TGTGCCAGCAGCCTTCAAGATGGGACGGCTAACTATGGCTACACCTTC. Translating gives CASSLQDGTANYGYTF. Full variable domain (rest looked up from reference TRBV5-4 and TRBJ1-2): ETGVTQSPTHLIKTRGQQVTLRCSSQSGHNTVSWYQQALGQGPQFIFQYYREEENGRGNFPPRFSGLQFPNYSSELNVNALELDDSALYLCASSLQDGTANYGYTFGSGTRLTVV.

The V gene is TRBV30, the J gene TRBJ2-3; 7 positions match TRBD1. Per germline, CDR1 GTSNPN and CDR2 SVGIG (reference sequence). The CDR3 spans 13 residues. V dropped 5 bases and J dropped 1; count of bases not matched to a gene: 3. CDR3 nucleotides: TGTGCCTGGGACAGGGACGGCACAGATACGCAGTATTTT. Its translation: CAWDRDGTDTQYF.

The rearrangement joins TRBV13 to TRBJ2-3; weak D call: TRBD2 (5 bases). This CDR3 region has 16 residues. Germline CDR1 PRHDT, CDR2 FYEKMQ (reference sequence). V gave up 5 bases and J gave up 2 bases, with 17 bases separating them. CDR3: CASSPESGRLTDTQYF. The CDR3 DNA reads TGTGCCAGCAGCCCAGAGAGCGGACGACTCACAGATACGCAGTATTTT.

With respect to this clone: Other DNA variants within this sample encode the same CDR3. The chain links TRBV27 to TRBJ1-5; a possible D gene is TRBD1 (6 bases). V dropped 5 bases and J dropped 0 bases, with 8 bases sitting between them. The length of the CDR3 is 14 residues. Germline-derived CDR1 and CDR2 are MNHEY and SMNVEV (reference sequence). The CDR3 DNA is TGTGCCAGCAGTCAACAGGGTAGCAATCAGCCCCAGCATTTT. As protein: CASSQQGSNQPQHF.

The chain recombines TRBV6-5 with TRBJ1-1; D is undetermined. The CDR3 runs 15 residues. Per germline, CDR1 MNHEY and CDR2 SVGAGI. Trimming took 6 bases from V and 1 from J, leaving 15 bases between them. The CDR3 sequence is CASREPEGPNTEAFF. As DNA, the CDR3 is TGTGCCAGCAGGGAACCGGAGGGCCCGAACACTGAAGCTTTCTTT.

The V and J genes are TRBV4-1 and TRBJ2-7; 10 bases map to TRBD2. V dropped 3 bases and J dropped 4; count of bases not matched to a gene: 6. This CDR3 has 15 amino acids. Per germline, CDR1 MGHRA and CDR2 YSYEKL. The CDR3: CASSQRAGGLYEQYF. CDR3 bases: TGCGCCAGCAGCCAGAGAGCGGGAGGGCTGTACGAGCAGTACTTC.

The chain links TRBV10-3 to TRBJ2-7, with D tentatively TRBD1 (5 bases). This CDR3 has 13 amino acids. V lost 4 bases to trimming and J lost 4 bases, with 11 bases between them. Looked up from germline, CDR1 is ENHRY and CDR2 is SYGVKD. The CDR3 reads CAISGGGHYEQYF. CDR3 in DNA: TGTGCCATCAGTGGTGGCGGACATTACGAGCAGTACTTC.

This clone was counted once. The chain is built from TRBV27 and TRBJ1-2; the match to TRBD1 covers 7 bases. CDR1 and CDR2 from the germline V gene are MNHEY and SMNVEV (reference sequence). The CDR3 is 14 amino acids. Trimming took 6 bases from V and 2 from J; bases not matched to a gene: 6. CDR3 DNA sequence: TGTGCCAGCAGGGAAGACAGGGAGAACTATGGCTACACCTTC. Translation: CASREDRENYGYTF.

In DNA form, the CDR3 reads TGTGCCAGCAGCTTAATGGGGACAGATACGCAGTATTTT. This gives the protein CASSLMGTDTQYF. This chain joins TRBV7-6 and TRBJ2-3, with D unresolved. The germline gives CDR1 SGHVS, CDR2 FNYEAQ. CDR3 size: 13 residues. V lost 2 bases, J lost 3 bases, and 6 bases lay in between.

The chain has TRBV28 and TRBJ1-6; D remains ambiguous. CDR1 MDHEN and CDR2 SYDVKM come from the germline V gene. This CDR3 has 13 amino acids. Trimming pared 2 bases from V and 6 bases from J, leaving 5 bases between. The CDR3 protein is CASSLSPNSPLHF. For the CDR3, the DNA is TGTGCCAGCAGTTTAAGTCCTAATTCACCCCTCCACTTT.

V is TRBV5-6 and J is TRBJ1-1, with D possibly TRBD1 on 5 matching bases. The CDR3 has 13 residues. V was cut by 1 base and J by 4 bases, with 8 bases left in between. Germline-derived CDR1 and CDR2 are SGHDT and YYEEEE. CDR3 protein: CASSLPRGTEAFF. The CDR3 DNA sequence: TGTGCCAGCAGCTTGCCAAGGGGCACTGAAGCTTTCTTT.

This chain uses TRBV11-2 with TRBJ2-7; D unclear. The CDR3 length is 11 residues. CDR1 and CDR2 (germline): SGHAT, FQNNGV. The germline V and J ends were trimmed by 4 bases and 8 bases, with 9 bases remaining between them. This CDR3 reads CASSSLSQQYF. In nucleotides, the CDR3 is TGTGCCAGCAGCTCATTGAGTCAGCAGTACTTC.

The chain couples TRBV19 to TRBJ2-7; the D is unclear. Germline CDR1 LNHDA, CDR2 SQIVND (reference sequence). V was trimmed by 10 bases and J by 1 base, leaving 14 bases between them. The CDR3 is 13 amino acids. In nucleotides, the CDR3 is TGTGCCACGTCGATGGCAGAGTCCTACGAGCAGTACTTC. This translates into CATSMAESYEQYF.

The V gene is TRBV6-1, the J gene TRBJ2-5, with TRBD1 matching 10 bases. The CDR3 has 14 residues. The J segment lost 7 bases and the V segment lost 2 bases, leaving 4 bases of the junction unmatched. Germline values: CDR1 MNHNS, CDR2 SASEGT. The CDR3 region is CASSETGTGATQYF. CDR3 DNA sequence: TGTGCCAGCAGTGAAACCGGGACAGGGGCGACCCAGTACTTC.